The 14 T cell receptor beta chains reported below all come from one sample, sequenced in a study of CD8 T cells in ankylosing spondylitis. Points from the study as a whole: Characteristic, it appeared, of ankylosing spondylitis blood was a TCR beta motif of seven or eight highly homologous variants.

These TCRs are of unknown antigen specificity. TCRdb ran MiXCR on the 5' RACE reads and lists one entry per CDR3 protein. The profile shows some 220,000 distinct CDR3 sequences, around 7.9% of them singletons. The sequencing input was blood, either unsorted or a sorted T cell fraction (not recorded which). All receptors come from a male donor with ankylosing spondylitis.

This clonotype has just a few counts. V and J are TRBV13 and TRBJ2-1, with D possibly being TRBD1 (6 bases). Deletions cut 6 bases from V and 1 base from J, with 16 bases between. Per the germline V gene, CDR1 is PRHDT and CDR2 is FYEKMQ (reference sequence). The CDR3 sequence is 16 residues long. The CDR3 DNA follows: TGTGCCAGCAGTTCACCCAGGGGCTATTCCTACAATGAGCAGTTCTTC. It translates to CASSSPRGYSYNEQFF.

The sample holds many counts of this clonotype. The gene calls are TRBV5-1 and TRBJ2-1; D not resolved. The germline CDR1 and CDR2 sequences are SGHRS and YFSETQ. With 2 bases removed from V and 10 bases from J, the gap between germline ends came to 10 bases. The CDR3 is 12 amino acids. The CDR3 here is CASSFRNYEQFF. CDR3 DNA: TGCGCCAGCAGCTTTAGGAATTACGAGCAGTTCTTC.

This clonotype showed up many times. The V call is TRBV2, the J call TRBJ2-3; the D gene is possibly TRBD1 (5 bases). Trimming cost V 5 bases and J 0 bases, with 12 bases left between them. The CDR3 is 15 residues long. The germline gives CDR1 SNHLY, CDR2 FYNNEI. The chain's CDR3 is CASSSLGLSTDTQYF. DNA for the CDR3: TGTGCCAGCAGTAGTCTGGGGCTTAGCACAGATACGCAGTATTTT.

In its sample, this clonotype was seen many times. The chain carries TRBV28 and TRBJ2-5, with TRBD1 as a possible D gene (5 bases). This CDR3 is built from 14 residues. The V end lost 1 base, the J end lost 2 bases, and 8 bases lay between the germline ends. Per germline, CDR1 MDHEN and CDR2 SYDVKM. CDR3 sequence: CASSLYDRQETQYF. The CDR3 region has the DNA TGTGCCAGCAGTTTATACGACAGACAAGAGACCCAGTACTTC.

This clonotype was seen at least ten times. The chain joins TRBV7-9 to TRBJ2-5; D ambiguous. The germline V gene has CDR1 SEHNR and CDR2 FQNEAQ (reference sequence). The CDR3 is made up of 13 amino acids. Trimming left V 4 bases short and J 5 bases short, with 11 bases between. Written as DNA, the CDR3 is TGTGCCAGCAGCTCTACCCGGGTGGAGACCCAGTACTTC. It specifies CASSSTRVETQYF.

This clonotype was recorded many times. The V gene is TRBV29-1, the J gene TRBJ1-2; D not resolved. The CDR3 loop spans 10 amino acids. The V and J ends lost 5 bases and 8 bases respectively, with 9 bases between them. Germline V lookup: CDR1 SQVTM, CDR2 ANQGSEA. The CDR3 region has the DNA TGCAGCGTTACAGAGTCCGGCTACACCTTC. Protein product: CSVTESGYTF.

This clonotype appeared a few times. The V call is TRBV14, the J call TRBJ2-7; 12 bases match TRBD1. This CDR3 has 16 amino acids. Germline CDR1 is SGHDN and CDR2 is FVKESK. Trimming cost V 4 bases and J 5 bases; bases outside gene matches: 9. As DNA, the CDR3 is TGTGCCAGCAGCCGGGCGGGGACAGGGGGCTTCGACGAGCAGTACTTC. It specifies CASSRAGTGGFDEQYF.

CDR3 in DNA: TGTGCCAGCAGTGCTGACCGCACCCGGAACGAGCAGTACTTC. Its protein product is CASSADRTRNEQYF. The chain recombines TRBV7-9 with TRBJ2-7; D uncertain. Trimming stripped 6 bases from V and 5 bases from J, with 17 bases between. The CDR3 has 14 residues. The germline gives CDR1 SEHNR, CDR2 FQNEAQ (reference sequence).

This clonotype was counted many times. V and J are TRBV29-1 and TRBJ2-1; 7 bases match TRBD2. Per germline, CDR1 SQVTM and CDR2 ANQGSEA. The CDR3 extends over 14 amino acids. V trimming: 8 bases; J trimming: 0 bases; junction bases outside the gene matches: 7. As DNA, the CDR3 is TGCAGCCCACAGCGGGGTCGCTCCTACAATGAGCAGTTCTTC. This sequence encodes CSPQRGRSYNEQFF.

CDR3 bases: TGTGCCAGCAGTTTAGATCTTGGGCAATTCGGGTCGATCCGCTATGGCTACACCTTC. This gives the protein CASSLDLGQFGSIRYGYTF. This chain connects TRBV28 to TRBJ1-2; D is ambiguous. Looked up from germline, CDR1 is MDHEN and CDR2 is SYDVKM. The CDR3 runs to 19 residues. Trimming removed 2 bases at V and 4 bases at J, with 26 bases between.

This clonotype has at least ten counts. The chain carries TRBV29-1 and TRBJ2-1; no clear D gene. CDR1 is SQVTM, CDR2 ANQGSEA, per germline. V dropped 2 bases and J dropped 7 bases, with 9 bases sitting between them. The CDR3 runs to 12 residues. CDR3 sequence reads: CSVERQLNEQFF. CDR3 bases: TGCAGCGTTGAAAGGCAGCTTAATGAGCAGTTCTTC.

This clonotype occurred many times. This rearrangement joins TRBV27 to TRBJ1-2; D perhaps matches TRBD1 (5 bases). Trimming took off 4 bases at V and 4 bases at J, with 16 bases between the two ends. This CDR3 comprises 15 residues. Germline values: CDR1 MNHEY, CDR2 SMNVEV (reference sequence). CDR3 DNA sequence: TGTGCCAGCAGTTACGGGACCTCAGCGAGCTATGGCTACACCTTC. Translation: CASSYGTSASYGYTF.

This clonotype was recorded many times. The genes are TRBV15 and TRBJ1-5, with 9 positions matching TRBD1. Germline trimming cut 5 bases from V and 1 base from J; bases unmatched to any gene: 12. Germline values: CDR1 LNHNV, CDR2 YYDKDF (reference sequence). CDR3 size: 18 residues. CDR3 bases: TGTGCCACCAGCTTAGAGGGACAGGGTAAAGGAAGCAATCAGCCCCAGCATTTT. Amino acid sequence: CATSLEGQGKGSNQPQHF.

The table lists this clonotype with a few counts. This chain uses TRBV27 with TRBJ2-2; 8 positions agree with TRBD1. The V gene end was trimmed by 3 bases and the J gene end by 4 bases; junction bases not matched to a gene: 4. This CDR3 is 15 amino acids long. Germline V CDR1 and CDR2: MNHEY, SMNVEV (reference sequence). The CDR3 coding sequence is TGTGCCAGCAGTTTTTCAGGGACAGGCACCGGGGAGCTGTTTTTT. Protein sequence: CASSFSGTGTGELFF.